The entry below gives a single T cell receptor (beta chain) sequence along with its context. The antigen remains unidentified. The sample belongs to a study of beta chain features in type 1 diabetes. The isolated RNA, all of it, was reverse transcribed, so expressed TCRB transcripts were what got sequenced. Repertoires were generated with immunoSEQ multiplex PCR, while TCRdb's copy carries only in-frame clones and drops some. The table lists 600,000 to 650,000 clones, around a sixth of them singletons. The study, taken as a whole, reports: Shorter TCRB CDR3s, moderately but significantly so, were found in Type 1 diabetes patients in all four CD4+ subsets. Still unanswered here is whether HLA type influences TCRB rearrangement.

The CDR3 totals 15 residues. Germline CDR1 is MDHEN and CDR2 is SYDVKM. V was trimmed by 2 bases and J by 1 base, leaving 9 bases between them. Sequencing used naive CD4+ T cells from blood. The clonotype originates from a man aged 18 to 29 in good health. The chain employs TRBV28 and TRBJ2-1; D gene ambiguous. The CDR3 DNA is TGTGCCAGCAGTTTAAAAAGGCAGTCCTACAATGAGCAGTTCTTC. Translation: CASSLKRQSYNEQFF.